A single sample gave rise to the 30 T cell receptor beta chains below, sequenced in a study of T cell changes during pregnancy in multiple sclerosis. This table comes from immunoSEQ multiplex PCR, and its TCRdb copy is limited to in-frame clones, with some not included. Counted here are around 67,000 clones, roughly 90% occurring once; the ten biggest clones make up approximately 9.5%. Sequenced material: peripheral blood, taken after pregnancy. All receptors come from a female donor in good health, enrolled as a control in a pregnancy study.

The CDR3 bases are TGCGCCAGCAGCCCTGGGACTAGCGGGAGTAACGAGCAGTACTTC. Translated, it gives CASSPGTSGSNEQYF. The chain links TRBV5-1 to TRBJ2-7; 14 bases line up with TRBD2. Per germline, CDR1 SGHRS and CDR2 YFSETQ. After removal of 4 bases from V and 5 bases from J, the junction contained 5 bases not matched to a gene. The CDR3 has 15 residues. Full variable domain (remainder filled in from reference TRBV5-1 and TRBJ2-7): KAGVTQTPRYLIKTRGQQVTLSCSPISGHRSVSWYQQTPGQGLQFLFEYFSETQRNKGNFPGRFSGRQFSNSRSEMNVSTLELGDSALYLCASSPGTSGSNEQYFGPGTRLTVT.

The chain has TRBV19 and TRBJ1-1, with 7 positions matching TRBD1. Trimming took 7 bases from V and 1 from J; bases not matched to a gene: 6. This CDR3 region has 14 residues. The germline gives CDR1 LNHDA, CDR2 SQIVND (reference sequence). The chain's CDR3 is CASTYRGGNTEAFF. For the CDR3, the DNA is TGTGCCAGTACATACAGGGGTGGGAACACTGAAGCTTTCTTT.

The chain employs TRBV19 and TRBJ2-5; D not certain. The CDR3 loop spans 14 amino acids. Trimming removed 5 bases from V and 5 bases from J, with 15 bases in between. Germline V lookup: CDR1 LNHDA, CDR2 SQIVND (reference sequence). CDR3 nucleotides: TGTGCCAGTAGTGGTGGGTACAGTCACGAGACCCAGTACTTC. Translated, it gives CASSGGYSHETQYF.

The chain employs TRBV5-1 and TRBJ2-7; 9 bases are a match to TRBD1. The CDR3 has 17 residues. J lost 2 bases, V lost 0 bases, and 9 bases had no gene match. CDR1 is SGHRS and CDR2 is YFSETQ in the germline V gene. CDR3 amino acids: CASSLASGGTGPYEQYF. The CDR3 region has the DNA TGCGCCAGCAGCTTGGCTTCGGGCGGGACAGGGCCCTACGAGCAGTACTTC.

The rearrangement uses TRBV5-6 and TRBJ2-5; 10 bases are shared with TRBD2. Unmatched junction bases numbered 6, after V lost 1 base and J lost 0 bases. The germline V gene encodes CDR1 SGHDT and CDR2 YYEEEE. This CDR3 is built from 17 residues. CDR3 loop: CASSLIGLADYQETQYF. In nucleotides, the CDR3 is TGTGCCAGCAGCTTGATTGGACTAGCGGACTACCAAGAGACCCAGTACTTC.

This clone showed up many times. The chain recombines TRBV19 with TRBJ1-4; no clear D. The CDR3 has 14 amino acids. With 3 bases removed from V and 0 bases from J, the gap between germline ends came to 5 bases. The germline V gene has CDR1 LNHDA and CDR2 SQIVND (reference sequence). DNA for the CDR3: TGTGCCAGTAGTATCCCTCCAACTAATGAAAAACTGTTTTTT. Translation: CASSIPPTNEKLFF.

The J gene is TRBJ2-3, the V gene TRBV5-1; possibly TRBD1 for D (6 bases). The germline V and J ends were trimmed by 7 bases and 2 bases, with 11 bases remaining between them. The CDR3 has 13 amino acids. From germline, CDR1 is SGHRS and CDR2 YFSETQ. CDR3 sequence (DNA): TGCGCCAGCCGACGGACAGACACAGATACGCAGTATTTT. It specifies CASRRTDTDTQYF.

CDR3 bases: TGTGCCAGCAGGAGACTAGCGGGGAGGGACGAGCAGTACTTC. It encodes CASRRLAGRDEQYF. This chain links TRBV2 with TRBJ2-5; 11 positions agree with TRBD2. TRBJ2-7 explains the end of the DNA better; the J call may be wrong. The CDR3 runs 14 residues. The germline V gene encodes CDR1 SNHLY and CDR2 FYNNEI.

The chain links TRBV30 to TRBJ1-1; TRBD1 might be the D (5 bases). Germline CDR1 GTSNPN, CDR2 SVGIG (reference sequence). The CDR3 is 12 residues long. Between the trimmed V and J ends, which lost 6 bases and 7 bases, there was a span of 15 bases. CDR3 amino acids: CACGTFALEAFF. The CDR3 DNA is TGTGCCTGTGGGACTTTTGCTCTTGAAGCTTTCTTT.

The chain carries TRBV6-6 and TRBJ2-2; D ambiguous. The V and J ends lost 2 bases and 6 bases respectively, with 10 bases between them. Germline values: CDR1 MNHNY, CDR2 SVGAGI (reference sequence). The length of the CDR3 is 14 residues. The DNA for the CDR3 is TGTGCCAGCAGTTACCCAGGTGGATCCGGGGAGCTGTTTTTT. Translated, it gives CASSYPGGSGELFF.

This rearrangement joins TRBV19 to TRBJ2-4; tentative D call: TRBD2 (5 bases). V gave up 3 bases and J gave up 0 bases, with 9 bases separating them. Per germline, CDR1 LNHDA and CDR2 SQIVND (reference sequence). The CDR3 consists of 15 residues. The CDR3 region has the DNA TGTGCCAGTAGTATTCACGGGGTAGCCAAAAACATTCAGTACTTC. Protein product: CASSIHGVAKNIQYF.

The J gene is TRBJ1-1, the V gene TRBV6-5; no firm D call. V was pared by 7 bases and J by 11 bases, with 17 bases between. Germline V lookup: CDR1 MNHEY, CDR2 SVGAGI. This CDR3 is 12 amino acids long. CDR3 sequence reads: CASTTSSGIAFF. The DNA for the CDR3 is TGTGCCAGCACCACCTCATCCGGGATTGCTTTCTTT.

The V call is TRBV15, the J call TRBJ2-1; TRBD2 matches 10 bases. Per the germline V gene, CDR1 is LNHNV and CDR2 is YYDKDF (reference sequence). The ends lost 0 bases at V and 5 bases at J; junction bases unmatched: 1. The CDR3 spans 15 residues. The CDR3 sequence: CATSREAGGNNEQFF. CDR3 DNA sequence: TGTGCCACCAGCAGAGAAGCGGGAGGGAACAATGAGCAGTTCTTC.

The chain links TRBV13 to TRBJ1-1, with 9 nucleotides matching TRBD1. Germline V lookup: CDR1 PRHDT, CDR2 FYEKMQ (reference sequence). The CDR3 is 13 amino acids. Unmatched junction bases numbered 4, after V lost 6 bases and J lost 5 bases. CDR3 amino acids: CASSHRGPTEAFF. Here the CDR3 DNA reads TGTGCCAGCAGTCACAGGGGGCCGACTGAAGCTTTCTTT.

The rearrangement uses TRBV11-3 and TRBJ1-1; D unresolved. The V end was cut by 1 base, the J end by 5 bases, with 11 bases between. The CDR3 is made up of 14 amino acids. The germline V gene encodes CDR1 SGHNT and CDR2 YENEEA. The chain's CDR3 is CASSLGGSRTEAFF. The CDR3 DNA sequence: TGTGCCAGCAGCTTAGGAGGCAGTAGGACTGAAGCTTTCTTT.

CDR3 bases: TGTGCCAGCAGTCCGACTAGCGGGGGCCCCTACGAGCAGTACTTC. Translated: CASSPTSGGPYEQYF. The genes are TRBV6-6 and TRBJ2-7; 12 bases agree with TRBD2. Germline CDR1 is MNHNY and CDR2 is SVGAGI (reference sequence). Trimming cost V 5 bases and J 2 bases; bases outside gene matches: 4. The CDR3 spans 15 residues.

The rearrangement uses TRBV27 and TRBJ1-4; 7 bases match TRBD1. The CDR3 runs to 15 residues. Germline trimming cut 6 bases from V and 7 bases from J; bases unmatched to any gene: 11. Germline V gives CDR1 MNHEY, CDR2 SMNVEV (reference sequence). CDR3 coding DNA: TGTGCCAGCAGAGTACAGGGGAAGGGGGGTGAAAAACTGTTTTTT. Residues: CASRVQGKGGEKLFF.

In its sample, this clone was seen a few times. The V call is TRBV27, the J call TRBJ1-6; D gene unclear. CDR1 MNHEY and CDR2 SMNVEV come from the germline V gene (reference sequence). The V end was cut by 6 bases, the J end by 2 bases, with 14 bases between. This CDR3 comprises 16 residues. Written as DNA, the CDR3 is TGTGCCAGCAGACCCGAGGGAGAGACCTATAATTCACCCCTCCACTTT. This gives the protein CASRPEGETYNSPLHF.

The rearrangement uses TRBV5-4 and TRBJ1-2; possible D gene TRBD1, 5 bases. V lost 2 bases and J 1 base, leaving 9 bases between the germline ends. Germline CDR1 and CDR2: SGHNT and YYREEE (reference sequence). This CDR3 region has 14 residues. CDR3 sequence reads: CASSFGGSNYGYTF. CDR3 DNA sequence: TGTGCCAGCAGCTTCGGGGGTAGTAACTATGGCTACACCTTC.

This clone came up once. This chain uses TRBV10-3 with TRBJ2-5; 7 nucleotides align to TRBD1. Per germline, CDR1 ENHRY and CDR2 SYGVKD. The CDR3 is 14 amino acids. J lost 1 base, V lost 4 bases, and 3 bases had no gene match. CDR3: CAISVSGGQETQYF. In DNA, the CDR3 is TGTGCCATCAGTGTGTCAGGGGGCCAAGAGACCCAGTACTTC.

This rearrangement joins TRBV15 to TRBJ2-3; 9 nucleotides agree with TRBD2. The germline CDR1 and CDR2 sequences are LNHNV and YYDKDF (reference sequence). Trimming took 0 bases from V and 4 from J; bases not matched to a gene: 5. The CDR3 has 16 amino acids. The CDR3 region is CATSREAGGIADTQYF. In DNA, the CDR3 is TGTGCCACCAGCAGAGAGGCGGGGGGGATCGCAGATACGCAGTATTTT. The full variable domain, in which reference TRBV15 and TRBJ2-3 provide the parts outside the CDR3, is DAMVIQNPRYQVTQFGKPVTLSCSQTLNHNVMYWYQQKSSQAPKLLFHYYDKDFNNEADTPDNFQSRRPNTSFCFLDIRSPGLGDTAMYLCATSREAGGIADTQYFGPGTRLTVL.

J is TRBJ1-3 and V is TRBV27; a possible D gene is TRBD1 (6 bases). V shed 6 bases and J shed 1 base, with 19 bases lying between them. The CDR3 sequence is 17 residues long. Germline V gene lookup returns CDR1 MNHEY and CDR2 SMNVEV (reference sequence). The CDR3 sequence: CASSPIRGLGSGNTIYF. The CDR3 region has the DNA TGTGCCAGCAGCCCCATCAGGGGCCTGGGGTCTGGAAACACCATATATTTT.

The genes are TRBV7-9 and TRBJ1-4, with TRBD1 as a possible D gene (6 bases). Trimming took off 5 bases at V and 7 bases at J, with 14 bases between the two ends. The germline V gene encodes CDR1 SEHNR and CDR2 FQNEAQ (reference sequence). This CDR3 is 14 amino acids long. CDR3 amino acids: CASSTSGVGEKLFF. CDR3 nucleotide sequence: TGTGCCAGCAGCACATCAGGGGTTGGTGAAAAACTGTTTTTT.

The genes are TRBV5-8 and TRBJ2-7; 9 bases are shared with TRBD1. The CDR3 runs 15 residues. Germline-derived CDR1 and CDR2 are SGHTS and YDEGEE. V was clipped by 2 bases and J by 2 bases; unmatched bases: 5. This chain's CDR3 is CASSLSTGGAYEQYF. CDR3 sequence (DNA): TGTGCCAGCAGCTTATCGACAGGGGGGGCCTACGAGCAGTACTTC.

This rearrangement joins TRBV6-1 to TRBJ1-1; tentative D call: TRBD1 (5 bases). The CDR3 sequence is 14 residues long. Deletions cut 1 base from V and 6 bases from J, with 12 bases between. Germline V CDR1 and CDR2: MNHNS, SASEGT. CDR3 residues: CASSEVGGVAEAFF. The CDR3 bases are TGTGCCAGCAGTGAAGTCGGGGGGGTCGCTGAAGCTTTCTTT.

The V call is TRBV5-1, the J call TRBJ1-5; D unresolved. The CDR3 totals 15 residues. Germline V CDR1 and CDR2: SGHRS, YFSETQ. V was trimmed by 2 bases and J by 2 bases, leaving 11 bases between them. The CDR3 spells CASSFTGGRNQPQHF. The CDR3 DNA is TGCGCCAGCAGCTTTACGGGAGGGCGCAATCAGCCCCAGCATTTT. Drawing the rest from reference TRBV5-1 and TRBJ1-5, the complete variable domain is KAGVTQTPRYLIKTRGQQVTLSCSPISGHRSVSWYQQTPGQGLQFLFEYFSETQRNKGNFPGRFSGRQFSNSRSEMNVSTLELGDSALYLCASSFTGGRNQPQHFGDGTRLSIL.

The chain recombines TRBV5-5 with TRBJ2-5; TRBD2 agrees at 7 bases. The CDR3 has 16 residues. Germline V gives CDR1 SGHKS, CDR2 YYEKEE (reference sequence). After removal of 4 bases from V and 4 bases from J, the junction contained 13 bases not matched to a gene. In DNA form, the CDR3 reads TGTGCCAGCAGCCTGTGGAAGGTCTCGGGGGGAGAGACCCAGTACTTC. Translating gives CASSLWKVSGGETQYF.

The V gene is TRBV10-3, the J gene TRBJ2-2; D unclear. The CDR3 length is 12 residues. CDR1 and CDR2 from the germline V gene are ENHRY and SYGVKD. The V gene lost 4 bases and the J gene lost 5 bases, with 5 bases spanning the gap. The CDR3 bases are TGTGCCATCAGTGCCGTAACCGGGGAGCTGTTTTTT. This translates into CAISAVTGELFF.

V is TRBV19 and J is TRBJ1-2; TRBD1 matches 7 bases. Germline loops: CDR1 LNHDA, CDR2 SQIVND (reference sequence). The CDR3 contains 14 residues. V dropped 3 bases and J dropped 5; count of bases not matched to a gene: 6. CDR3 protein: CASSMEAGGYGYTF. CDR3 nucleotide sequence: TGTGCCAGTAGTATGGAGGCAGGGGGGTATGGCTACACCTTC.

The chain is built from TRBV9 and TRBJ1-3; unclear D gene. Trimming removed 0 bases at V and 0 bases at J, with 4 bases between. CDR1 is SGDLS and CDR2 is YYNGEE in the germline V gene. This CDR3 is 14 amino acids long. The CDR3 is CASSVAYSGNTIYF. The CDR3 DNA follows: TGTGCCAGCAGCGTAGCGTACTCTGGAAACACCATATATTTT.